This is a list of T cell receptor beta chains from one sample in a study of cytomegalovirus exposure and HLA in healthy donors. Assay: immunoSEQ multiplex PCR; the TCRdb copy retains only in-frame clones and omits some. The sample holds 120,000 to 150,000 clones; over 70% are singletons and the top ten take 6.5% to 7%. Sequenced input: PBMCs. Receptor source: a man between 35 and 55 years old in good health and CMV-seropositive. Each CDR3 is given with its conserved first and last residue. Each record gives: clone size, J gene, V gene, CDR3 length, D gene, CDR3 protein, CDR3 DNA. The D gene is left open where the match is weak. Part of the rows lack a size; the others show once, few, many or a class for expanded clones.

size: NA
J: TRBJ2-1
V: TRBV12-5
length: 17
D: NA
CDR3: CASGWGELQAYRNEQFF
DNA: TGTGCTAGTGGTTGGGGGGAACTCCAGGCCTATCGCAATGAGCAGTTCTTC

size: NA
J: TRBJ2-7
V: TRBV5-4
length: 13
D: NA
CDR3: CASSLDLAYEQYF
DNA: TGTGCCAGCAGCTTGGATCTAGCTTACGAGCAGTACTTC

size: NA
J: TRBJ2-7
V: TRBV27
length: 16
D: TRBD2
CDR3: CASSTLTSGRNREQYF
DNA: TGTGCCAGCAGTACGCTAACTAGCGGGAGAAATCGCGAGCAGTACTTC

size: NA
J: TRBJ1-2
V: TRBV5-5
length: 15
D: TRBD1
CDR3: CASSFRAGGLYGYTF
DNA: TGTGCCAGCAGCTTCCGGGCAGGGGGCCTTTACGGCTACACCTTC

size: NA
J: TRBJ1-5
V: TRBV7-2
length: 12
D: NA
CDR3: CASSVGGQPQHF
DNA: TGTGCCAGCAGCGTCGGCGGCCAGCCCCAGCATTTT

size: few
J: TRBJ2-1
V: TRBV15
length: 17
D: TRBD1
CDR3: CATSSRQGAERYNEQFF
DNA: TGTGCCACCAGCAGTAGACAGGGGGCGGAGCGGTACAATGAGCAGTTCTTC

size: NA
J: TRBJ2-7
V: TRBV28
length: 16
D: TRBD1
CDR3: CASSPSTGGPFYEQYF
DNA: TGTGCCAGCAGTCCAAGCACAGGGGGCCCGTTCTACGAGCAGTACTTC

size: NA
J: TRBJ2-7
V: TRBV27
length: 14
D: NA
CDR3: CASSLMRGSYEQYF
DNA: TGTGCCAGCAGTTTGATGCGGGGCTCCTACGAGCAGTACTTC

size: NA
J: TRBJ1-5
V: TRBV6-6
length: 14
D: TRBD1
CDR3: CASRSPGQGEPQHF
DNA: TGTGCCAGCAGATCGCCGGGACAGGGGGAGCCCCAGCATTTT

size: once
J: TRBJ1-5
V: TRBV6-4
length: 15
D: NA
CDR3: CATRWAEAYNQPQHF
DNA: TGTGCAACCCGATGGGCAGAAGCTTACAATCAGCCCCAGCATTTT

size: NA
J: TRBJ2-3
V: TRBV7-4
length: 15
D: NA
CDR3: CASSLSSYSTDTQYF
DNA: TGTGCCAGCAGCTTATCGAGTTATAGCACAGATACGCAGTATTTT

size: NA
J: TRBJ2-1
V: TRBV19
length: 19
D: TRBD2
CDR3: CASSSSGTSGSFPFNEQFF
DNA: TGTGCCAGTAGTAGCTCCGGGACTAGCGGCTCATTTCCTTTCAATGAGCAGTTCTTC

size: NA
J: TRBJ2-1
V: TRBV5-4
length: 13
D: TRBD2
CDR3: CASSTPGRDEQFF
DNA: TGTGCCAGCAGCACCCCAGGGAGGGATGAGCAGTTCTTC

size: NA
J: TRBJ1-2
V: TRBV7-2
length: 14
D: NA
CDR3: CASSATGLNYGYTF
DNA: TGTGCCAGCAGCGCTACGGGACTAAACTATGGCTACACCTTC

size: few
J: TRBJ1-1
V: TRBV19
length: 13
D: NA
CDR3: CASSMTGNTEAFF
DNA: TGTGCCAGTAGCATGACAGGGAACACTGAAGCTTTCTTT

size: few
J: TRBJ2-3
V: TRBV7-2
length: 18
D: TRBD1
CDR3: CASSLRGGQGAFTDTQYF
DNA: TGTGCCAGCAGCCTTCGAGGGGGGCAGGGGGCGTTCACAGATACGCAGTATTTT

size: NA
J: TRBJ2-7
V: TRBV5-6
length: 16
D: TRBD1
CDR3: CASSPSGTASLYEQYF
DNA: TGTGCCAGCAGCCCGTCCGGGACAGCGTCCCTCTACGAGCAGTACTTC

size: NA
J: TRBJ2-7
V: TRBV2
length: 15
D: NA
CDR3: CASRPTSDSSYEQYF
DNA: TGTGCCAGCAGGCCGACTAGTGATAGCTCCTACGAGCAGTACTTC

size: NA
J: TRBJ1-5
V: TRBV27
length: 15
D: TRBD1
CDR3: CASSGMTGVGQPQHF
DNA: TGTGCCAGCAGTGGGATGACAGGGGTCGGTCAGCCCCAGCATTTT

size: few
J: TRBJ1-1
V: TRBV6-5
length: 15
D: NA
CDR3: CASSYFGQRNTEAFF
DNA: TGTGCCAGCAGTTACTTCGGACAGCGGAACACTGAAGCTTTCTTT

size: NA
J: TRBJ2-2
V: TRBV19
length: 18
D: NA
CDR3: CASSFGGRGFANTGELFF
DNA: TGTGCCAGTAGTTTCGGGGGAAGAGGGTTCGCGAACACCGGGGAGCTGTTTTTT

size: NA
J: TRBJ2-1
V: TRBV27
length: 16
D: TRBD2
CDR3: CASSLGSGGRSNEQFF
DNA: TGTGCCAGCAGTTTAGGGTCGGGGGGTAGGAGCAATGAGCAGTTCTTC

size: NA
J: TRBJ2-7
V: TRBV6-6
length: 13
D: NA
CDR3: CASRTTAIYEQYF
DNA: TGTGCCAGCAGAACGACAGCGATCTACGAGCAGTACTTC

size: NA
J: TRBJ2-6
V: TRBV6-5
length: 15
D: TRBD1
CDR3: CASRSTGDGANVLTF
DNA: TGTGCCAGCAGATCAACAGGGGACGGGGCCAACGTCCTGACTTTC

size: NA
J: TRBJ1-1
V: TRBV18
length: 14
D: NA
CDR3: CASSLPGGFSEAFF
DNA: TGTGCCAGCTCACTCCCGGGGGGATTCAGTGAAGCTTTCTTT

size: NA
J: TRBJ1-5
V: TRBV27
length: 14
D: NA
CDR3: CASSLSGGIQPQHF
DNA: TGTGCCAGCAGTTTATCTGGCGGGATTCAGCCCCAGCATTTT

size: NA
J: TRBJ2-1
V: TRBV14
length: 16
D: TRBD2
CDR3: CASSPEAGGTYNEQFF
DNA: TGTGCCAGCAGCCCGGAGGCGGGGGGTACCTACAATGAGCAGTTCTTC

size: NA
J: TRBJ2-3
V: TRBV28
length: 15
D: TRBD2
CDR3: CASSRGGEVSDTQYF
DNA: TGTGCCAGCAGCCGTGGGGGGGAGGTCTCAGATACGCAGTATTTT

size: once
J: TRBJ2-3
V: TRBV5-1
length: 16
D: TRBD2
CDR3: CASSLVLAGGRDTQYF
DNA: TGCGCCAGCAGCCTTGTCCTAGCGGGGGGGCGGGATACGCAGTATTTT

size: NA
J: TRBJ2-3
V: TRBV5-1
length: 15
D: TRBD1
CDR3: CASSLQGAPADTQYF
DNA: TGCGCCAGCAGCTTGCAGGGGGCGCCAGCAGATACGCAGTATTTT

size: NA
J: TRBJ1-5
V: TRBV18
length: 16
D: NA
CDR3: CASSLEHLNSNQPQHF
DNA: TGTGCCAGCTCCCTCGAGCACCTTAATAGCAATCAGCCCCAGCATTTT

size: NA
J: TRBJ2-4
V: TRBV29-1
length: 14
D: TRBD1
CDR3: CSAGRGPPKNIQYF
DNA: TGCAGCGCCGGAAGGGGGCCTCCCAAAAACATTCAGTACTTC